The 11 T cell receptor beta chains in this list originate from one sample, sequenced in a study of T cell changes during pregnancy in multiple sclerosis. Using immunoSEQ multiplex PCR, the repertoire was profiled, and TCRdb retains in-frame clones only, with some absent. The table lists 70,000 to 95,000 clones, approximately 95% of them singletons. The material sequenced was peripheral blood, taken after pregnancy. These receptors all stem from a female donor in good health, enrolled as a control in a pregnancy study.

V is TRBV6-5 and J is TRBJ1-1; D gene uncertain. The CDR3 consists of 14 residues. Germline assignment: CDR1 MNHEY and CDR2 SVGAGI. Trimming removed 5 bases from V and 1 base from J, with 11 bases in between. CDR3 in amino acids: CASSPLGGNTEAFF. CDR3 DNA sequence: TGTGCCAGCAGTCCCCTCGGTGGGAACACTGAAGCTTTCTTT.

The V and J genes are TRBV29-1 and TRBJ2-7, with 7 nucleotides matching TRBD1. The ends lost 5 bases at V and 2 bases at J; junction bases unmatched: 15. The CDR3 spans 16 residues. Germline V gives CDR1 SQVTM, CDR2 ANQGSEA. CDR3 DNA sequence: TGCAGCGTTATAACTTCAAATGGACAGGCTCCCTACGAGCAGTACTTC. This gives the protein CSVITSNGQAPYEQYF.

The CDR3 region has the DNA TGTGCCAGCAGAAGCGGGCTGGGGGACGAGCAGTACTTC. It specifies CASRSGLGDEQYF. V gene TRBV5-4 combines with J gene TRBJ2-7, with D perhaps TRBD2 (6 bases). Germline-derived CDR1 and CDR2 are SGHNT and YYREEE (reference sequence). This CDR3 has 13 residues. V was clipped by 5 bases and J by 5 bases, with 14 bases between them. Complete variable domain (other parts from reference TRBV5-4 and TRBJ2-7): ETGVTQSPTHLIKTRGQQVTLRCSSQSGHNTVSWYQQALGQGPQFIFQYYREEENGRGNFPPRFSGLQFPNYSSELNVNALELDDSALYLCASRSGLGDEQYFGPGTRLTVT.

The chain joins TRBV28 to TRBJ2-4; possible D gene TRBD1, 6 bases. Trimming removed 7 bases from V and 6 bases from J, with 16 bases in between. Germline V CDR1 and CDR2: MDHEN, SYDVKM. The CDR3 covers 14 residues. The DNA for the CDR3 is TGTGCCAGCACCCTCCCAGGGGTTAGAAACATTCAGTACTTC. Encoded protein: CASTLPGVRNIQYF.

The V gene is TRBV2, the J gene TRBJ2-7, with 12 bases aligning to TRBD2. The V gene's germline CDR1 is SNHLY and CDR2 FYNNEI. The CDR3 is 15 residues long. With 2 bases clipped from V and 3 bases from J, the junction kept 2 bases outside the gene matches. The CDR3 coding sequence is TGTGCCAGCAGTGAACCGACTAGCGGGAGCTACGAGCAGTACTTC. Its protein product is CASSEPTSGSYEQYF.

V gene TRBV5-4 combines with J gene TRBJ2-7; D perhaps matches TRBD1 (6 bases). The CDR3 spans 15 residues. From germline, CDR1 is SGHNT and CDR2 YYREEE (reference sequence). Trimming pared 0 bases from V and 2 bases from J, leaving 12 bases between. The CDR3 loop is CASSLGDRTPYEQYF. For the CDR3, the DNA is TGTGCCAGCAGCTTGGGAGACAGGACACCCTACGAGCAGTACTTC.

The J gene is TRBJ2-2, the V gene TRBV13; D possibly corresponds to TRBD1 (6 bases). The CDR3 extends over 15 amino acids. V lost 5 bases and J lost 5, with 15 bases in between. CDR1 and CDR2 from the germline V gene are PRHDT and FYEKMQ (reference sequence). CDR3 in amino acids: CASSNTGLVTGELFF. The CDR3 DNA reads TGTGCCAGCAGCAATACAGGGTTAGTGACCGGGGAGCTGTTTTTT. Full variable domain (missing parts from reference TRBV13 and TRBJ2-2): AAGVIQSPRHLIKEKRETATLKCYPIPRHDTVYWYQQGPGQDPQFLISFYEKMQSDKGSIPDRFSAQQFSDYHSELNMSSLELGDSALYFCASSNTGLVTGELFFGEGSRLTVL.

Only one count was recorded for this clone. Within the sample, other DNA sequences also encode this same CDR3. The V gene is TRBV5-1, the J gene TRBJ2-2; D gene ambiguous. The CDR3 spans 14 residues. V was clipped by 1 base and J by 1 base, with 5 bases between them. Germline V CDR1 and CDR2: SGHRS, YFSETQ. The CDR3 DNA reads as TGCGCCAGCAGCTTGACGGGGAACACCGGGGAGCTGTTTTTT. It codes for CASSLTGNTGELFF.

J is TRBJ1-3 and V is TRBV6-5, with D possibly TRBD1 on 5 matching bases. CDR3 length: 16 residues. V lost 2 bases, J lost 1 base, and 12 bases lay in between. The germline CDR1 and CDR2 sequences are MNHEY and SVGAGI. This CDR3 is CASSYKPQGSGNTIYF. In nucleotides, the CDR3 is TGTGCCAGCAGTTACAAACCCCAGGGTTCTGGAAACACCATATATTTT.

The genes are TRBV27 and TRBJ2-7, with TRBD2 as a possible D gene (5 bases). CDR3 length: 15 amino acids. Germline V gene sequence: CDR1 MNHEY, CDR2 SMNVEV (reference sequence). Trimming took off 3 bases at V and 1 base at J, with 13 bases between the two ends. This chain's CDR3 is CASSLVGGSSYEQYF. CDR3 sequence (DNA): TGTGCCAGCAGTTTGGTCGGTGGGAGTTCCTACGAGCAGTACTTC.

This chain uses TRBV27 with TRBJ2-7; the match to TRBD1 covers 10 bases. The germline gives CDR1 MNHEY, CDR2 SMNVEV (reference sequence). Losses at the gene ends were 0 bases for V and 6 bases for J; bases not matched to a gene: 5. The CDR3 extends over 15 amino acids. CDR3 bases: TGTGCCAGCAGTTTATCGGGACAGGGGTGGCGCGAGCAGTACTTC. It translates to CASSLSGQGWREQYF.